This paragraph reports one T cell receptor (beta chain). It lacks a known antigen. No base quality information exists; no much larger clone differs at one position. The sample is drawn from a study of shared clonotypes between healthy human individuals (dated by TCRdb to about 2020). A note on the overall study: The cohort included a few men and a couple of women between 18 and 49 years of age. For each donor, three plates each were used for CD4 naive and CD4 memory, two plates were used for CD8 naive, and one plate was used for CD8 memory. Each donor's leukapheresis produced roughly between about 0.8 and 8.9 billion PBMCs. Different laboratories and diverse techniques were used to prepare libraries and sequence TCR repertoires, to increase sequencing depth and limit assay-specific biases. Blood TCR repertoires of roughly five healthy adults were deeply sequenced to estimate repertoire size and the extent of clonotype sharing between individuals. What the authors observed across the whole study: Sampling was restricted to blood, and TCR repertoires in tissues likely differ from the TCR repertoires found in blood. Pairwise subsampling indicated that sequencing depth was expected to affect the degree of clonotype sharing among donors. Compared with non-shared clonotypes, clonotypes shared by all four sorted-subset donors had higher generation probabilities. Even with the large sequencing depth, rarefaction of the sorted-subset datasets indicated that sequencing was incomplete. Larger estimated clonotype richness was generally found for naive subsets than for memory subsets. Because the study included a small number of donors, the genetic and exposure-history diversity represented was limited. Sharing across a handful of donors was observed for approximately 5% of naive CD4, over 3% of naive CD8, 2% to 2.5% of memory CD4, and about 0.4% of memory CD8 clonotypes.

V and J are truncated by 3 bases and 2 bases respectively, leaving an intervening sequence of 15 bases. The germline V gene provides CDR1 SGDLS and CDR2 YYNGEE. The CDR3 runs 16 residues from the cysteine to the phenylalanine. The read is trimmed to its CDR3 DNA, 48 bases read in frame from base 1. TCR CDR3 regions were amplified from genomic DNA by multiplex PCR using the deep immunoSEQ assay. Extracted genomic DNA from each cell subset was distributed evenly across all wells of several immunoSEQ 96-well plates, and each plate was treated as a replicate. For sorted subsets, approximately 190 ng genomic DNA, equal to 30,000 to 35,000 T cell genomes, was loaded into each replicate PCR. The purified libraries were quantified using a Qubit 3.0 fluorometer, sized with a Bioanalyzer 2100, and then quantified again using the KAPA Library Quantification kit. A separate single-read 150-cycle Illumina NextSeq 550 flow cell was used to sequence each immunoSEQ 96-well plate. Processing in the source paper ran as follows. The immunoSEQ output contained only junctional sequences without quality scores, so filtering could not match that applied to full-length reads. To assign V/J genes and CDR3, sequences were annotated using PyIR, a Python wrapper for IgBLAST v1.9, with IMGT germline references. Reads were filtered out if the reads had weak V/J assignments (E-value above 1e-6), no CDR3, stop codons, out-of-frame junctions, or ambiguous translated residues. V3J clonotypes were defined as sequences sharing the same inferred V gene, J gene, and CDR3 amino acid sequence. To compute the percentage overlap between repertoires, the number of shared unique clonotypes was divided by the size of the smaller repertoire. RTK rarefaction, the Chao1 estimator, and Recon v2.1 estimates of unobserved clonotypes were used to assess repertoire richness. Generation probabilities were computed with OLGA for all TCRbeta clonotypes obtained by the gDNA method from several donors. The immuneACCESS repertoire file appears here via TCRdb, limited to in-frame rearrangements. These files lack a portion of the clones; in checked studies, under half of the deficit traces to unresolved V genes, and the cause of the others is not known. The D gene and trimming were derived from the DNA, and the V and J assignments and clone size from that table. For this sample there are approximately 2.5 million clones; approximately 93% appear just once. Approximately 0.36% of the sample comes from the top ten.

Donors were healthy HIV-negative adults with no recently reported acute infections or vaccinations. Only Caucasian adults living in Nashville, Tennessee, USA were represented among the donors. Magnetic negative selection was used to enrich CD4+ T cells, after which naive cells were positively selected on CD45RA and the negative fraction became the memory subset. Blood was collected by leukapheresis, and PBMCs were isolated by Ficoll-Histopaque density gradient centrifugation and then cryopreserved in liquid nitrogen vapor phase. Analytical flow cytometry was used to check the purity and quantity of every magnetically sorted T cell population. Genomic DNA was isolated from every sorted fraction and measured by UV absorbance on a Nanodrop 2000c.

Recombination linked TRBV9 to TRBJ1-5; the D gene identity is not certain. This receptor was obtained from a young man in good health. Some clones in this sample may be carry-over from other donors' samples. Sequencing was performed on naive CD4+ T cells from PBMCs. What this sample's cell subset or site label stands for: CD45RA+ positively selected. The CDR3 region: CASSEGPQQGNQPQHF. The sequence in DNA is TGTGCCAGCAGCGAGGGCCCGCAGCAGGGCAATCAGCCCCAGCATTTT.